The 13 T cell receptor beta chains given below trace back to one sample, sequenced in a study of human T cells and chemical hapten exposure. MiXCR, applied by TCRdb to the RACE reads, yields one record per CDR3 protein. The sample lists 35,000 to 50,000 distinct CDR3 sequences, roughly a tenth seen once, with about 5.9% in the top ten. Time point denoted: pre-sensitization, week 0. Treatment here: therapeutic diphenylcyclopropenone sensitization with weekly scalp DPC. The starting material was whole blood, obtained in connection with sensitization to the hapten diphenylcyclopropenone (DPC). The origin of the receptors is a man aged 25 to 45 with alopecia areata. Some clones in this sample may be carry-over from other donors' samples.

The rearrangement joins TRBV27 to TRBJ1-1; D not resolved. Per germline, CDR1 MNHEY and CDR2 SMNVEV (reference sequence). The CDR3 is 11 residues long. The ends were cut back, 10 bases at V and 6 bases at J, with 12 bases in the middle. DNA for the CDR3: TGTGCCACCGGACGTGGCGCTGAAGCTTTCTTT. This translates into CATGRGAEAFF.

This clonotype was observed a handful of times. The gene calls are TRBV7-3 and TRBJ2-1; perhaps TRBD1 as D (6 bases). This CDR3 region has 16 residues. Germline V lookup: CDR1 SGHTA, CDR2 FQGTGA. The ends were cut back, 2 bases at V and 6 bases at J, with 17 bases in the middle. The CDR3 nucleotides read TGTGCCAGCAGCTTATCCGTCGGGACACTACTCAATGAGCAGTTCTTC. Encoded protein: CASSLSVGTLLNEQFF.

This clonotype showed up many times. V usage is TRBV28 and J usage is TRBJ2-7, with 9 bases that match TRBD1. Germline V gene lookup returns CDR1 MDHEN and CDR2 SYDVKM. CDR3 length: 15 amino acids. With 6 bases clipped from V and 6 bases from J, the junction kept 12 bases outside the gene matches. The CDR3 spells CASSPATGGRTEQYV. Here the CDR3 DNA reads TGTGCCAGCAGCCCAGCGACAGGGGGACGGACCGAGCAGTACGTC.

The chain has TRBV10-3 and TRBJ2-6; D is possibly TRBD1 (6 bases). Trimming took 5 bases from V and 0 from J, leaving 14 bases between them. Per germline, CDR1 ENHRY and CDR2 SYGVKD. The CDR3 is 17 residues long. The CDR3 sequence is CAISTTGASSGANVLTF. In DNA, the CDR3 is TGTGCCATCAGTACGACAGGCGCCAGCTCTGGGGCCAACGTCCTGACTTTC.

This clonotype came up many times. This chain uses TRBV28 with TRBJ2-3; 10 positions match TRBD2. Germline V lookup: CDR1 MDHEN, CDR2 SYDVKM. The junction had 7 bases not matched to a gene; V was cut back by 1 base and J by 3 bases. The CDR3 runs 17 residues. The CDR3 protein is CASSLSAGLAVTDTQYF. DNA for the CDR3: TGTGCCAGCAGTTTATCGGCAGGACTAGCGGTTACAGATACGCAGTATTTT.

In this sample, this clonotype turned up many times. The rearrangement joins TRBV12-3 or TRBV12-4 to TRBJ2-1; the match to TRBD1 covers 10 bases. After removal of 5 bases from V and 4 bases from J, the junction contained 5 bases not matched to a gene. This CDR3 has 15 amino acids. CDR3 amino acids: CASSLTGGSYNEQFF. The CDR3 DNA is TGTGCCAGCAGTCTGACAGGGGGCTCATACAATGAGCAGTTCTTC.

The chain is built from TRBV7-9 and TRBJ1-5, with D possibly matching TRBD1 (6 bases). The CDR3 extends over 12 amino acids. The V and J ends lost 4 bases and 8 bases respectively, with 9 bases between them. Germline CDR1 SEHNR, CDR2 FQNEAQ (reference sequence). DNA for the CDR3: TGTGCCAGCAGCTCGCAGGGGAAGCCCCAGCATTTT. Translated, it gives CASSSQGKPQHF.

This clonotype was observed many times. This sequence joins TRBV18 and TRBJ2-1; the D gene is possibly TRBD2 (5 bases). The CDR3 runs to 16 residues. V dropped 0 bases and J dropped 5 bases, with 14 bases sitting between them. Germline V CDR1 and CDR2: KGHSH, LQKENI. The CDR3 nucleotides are TGTGCCAGCTCACCACCGGGAGCCCTTCTACACAATGAGCAGTTCTTC. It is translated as CASSPPGALLHNEQFF.

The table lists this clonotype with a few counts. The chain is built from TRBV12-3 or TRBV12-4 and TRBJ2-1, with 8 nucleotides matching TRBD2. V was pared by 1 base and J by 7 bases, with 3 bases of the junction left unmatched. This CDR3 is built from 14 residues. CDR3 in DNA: TGTGCCAGCAGTTTAGTGGGACTAGGTAATGAGCAGTTCTTC. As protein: CASSLVGLGNEQFF.

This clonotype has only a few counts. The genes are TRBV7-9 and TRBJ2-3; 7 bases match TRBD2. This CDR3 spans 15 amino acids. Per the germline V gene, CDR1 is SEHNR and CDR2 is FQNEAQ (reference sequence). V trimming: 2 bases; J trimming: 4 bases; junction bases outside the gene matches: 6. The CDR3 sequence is CASSLLAAPSDTQYF. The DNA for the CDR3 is TGTGCCAGCAGCTTACTAGCGGCCCCCTCAGATACGCAGTATTTT.

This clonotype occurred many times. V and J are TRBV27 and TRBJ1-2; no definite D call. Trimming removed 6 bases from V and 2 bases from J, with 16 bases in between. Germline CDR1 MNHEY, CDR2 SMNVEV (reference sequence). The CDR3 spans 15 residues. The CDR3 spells CASSRSIAENYGYTF. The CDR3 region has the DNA TGTGCCAGCAGCCGGAGCATAGCAGAGAACTATGGCTACACCTTC.

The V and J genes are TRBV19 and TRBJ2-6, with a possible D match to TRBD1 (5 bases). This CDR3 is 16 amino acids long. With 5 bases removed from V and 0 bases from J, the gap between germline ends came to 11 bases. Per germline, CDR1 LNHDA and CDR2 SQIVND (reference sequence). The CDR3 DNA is TGTGCCAGTAGTCTTGTGGGGCTCTCTGGGGCCAACGTCCTGACTTTC. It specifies CASSLVGLSGANVLTF.

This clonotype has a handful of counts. CDR3 region: CASSRLRTGEETQYF. The CDR3 DNA reads TGTGCCAGCTCCCGACTCCGGACAGGAGAAGAGACCCAGTACTTC. The chain links TRBV18 to TRBJ2-5; 7 nucleotides agree with TRBD1. The CDR3 has 15 amino acids. Germline trimming cut 6 bases from V and 3 bases from J; bases unmatched to any gene: 10. CDR1 and CDR2 (germline): KGHSH, LQKENI.